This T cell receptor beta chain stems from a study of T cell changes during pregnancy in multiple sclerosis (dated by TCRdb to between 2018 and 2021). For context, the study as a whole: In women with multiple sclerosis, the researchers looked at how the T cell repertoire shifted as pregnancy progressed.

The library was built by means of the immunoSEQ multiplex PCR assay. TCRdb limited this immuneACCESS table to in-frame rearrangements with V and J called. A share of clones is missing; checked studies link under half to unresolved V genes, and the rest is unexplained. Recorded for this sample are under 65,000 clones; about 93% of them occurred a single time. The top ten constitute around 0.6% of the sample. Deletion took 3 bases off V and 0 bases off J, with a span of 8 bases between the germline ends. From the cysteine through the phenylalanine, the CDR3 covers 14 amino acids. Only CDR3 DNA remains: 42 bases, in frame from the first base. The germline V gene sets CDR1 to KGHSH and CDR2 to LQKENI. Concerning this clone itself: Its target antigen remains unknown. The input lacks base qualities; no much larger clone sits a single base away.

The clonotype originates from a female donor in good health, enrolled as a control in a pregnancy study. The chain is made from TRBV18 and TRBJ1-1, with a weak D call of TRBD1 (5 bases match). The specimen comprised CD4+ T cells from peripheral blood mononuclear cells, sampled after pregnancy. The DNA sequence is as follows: TGTGCCAGCTCACCGGGCAGGGTGAACACTGAAGCTTTCTTT. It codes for CASSPGRVNTEAFF.